These T cell receptor beta chains were read from a single sample in a study of CD8 T cells in Susac syndrome. Via MiXCR, TCRdb re-called the immunoSEQ multiplex PCR reads, giving one row per CDR3 protein. The sample records about 80,000 distinct CDR3 sequences, just under 95% being singletons. The sample was CD8+ T cells from PBMCs. The receptors stem from a human donor in good health. Both conserved end residues are part of each CDR3. Fields, in order: CDR3 length, D gene, clone size, V gene, J gene, CDR3 DNA, CDR3 protein. The D gene is left open where the match is weak. Expanded clones get a size class; other rows say once, few or many, or leave the size out.

>11|.|.|TRBV29-1|TRBJ1-2
TGCAGCGTTGAAGATGACTATGGCTACACCTTC
CSVEDDYGYTF
>14|.|.|TRBV12-3/TRBV12-4|TRBJ2-1
TGTGCCAGCAGTAAAAGAGGGTACCCCAATGAGCAGTTCTTC
CASSKRGYPNEQFF
>16|.|once|TRBV7-6|TRBJ2-1
TGTGCCAGCAGCTTCCCCGGGGCGAGCTCCTACAATGAGCAGTTCTTC
CASSFPGASSYNEQFF
>16|TRBD2|.|TRBV20-1|TRBJ2-3
TGCAGTGCTAGAGCGTACCTAGCGGGAAGCACAGATACGCAGTATTTT
CSARAYLAGSTDTQYF
>14|TRBD2|.|TRBV2|TRBJ2-1
TGTGCCAGCGGACGGACTAGCGGGATGGATGAGCAGTTCTTC
CASGRTSGMDEQFF
>20|.|.|TRBV9|TRBJ2-1
TGTGCCAGCAGCGCTCCGCCCTCGTCGGCAGGGGGGAGCTCCTACAATGAGCAGTTCTTC
CASSAPPSSAGGSSYNEQFF
>11|.|.|TRBV7-9|TRBJ2-1
TGTGCCAGCAGTTGGGGGAATGAGCAGTTCTTC
CASSWGNEQFF
>14|.|.|TRBV7-9|TRBJ2-7
TGTGCCAGCAGCTTAGCGGGACGGAGCTACGAGCAGTACTTC
CASSLAGRSYEQYF
>18|TRBD2|.|TRBV2|TRBJ2-1
TGTGCCAGCAGTGATGCGATCTTACTAGCGGGAGCGACTAATGAGCAGTTCTTC
CASSDAILLAGATNEQFF
>15|TRBD2|.|TRBV15|TRBJ2-1
TGTGCCACCAGCAGAGGGTTACTAGCGGGCAATGAGCAGTTCTTC
CATSRGLLAGNEQFF
>15|.|.|TRBV9|TRBJ1-2
TGTGCCAGCAGCGTAGGAACGACAGCTAACTATGGCTACACCTTC
CASSVGTTANYGYTF
>16|.|.|TRBV4-3|TRBJ1-1
TGCGCCAGCAGCCAAGAGGGGGGGACTATGAACACTGAAGCTTTCTTT
CASSQEGGTMNTEAFF
>13|.|.|TRBV9|TRBJ2-5
TGTGCCAGCAGCGTAGCAACAGTTGAGACCCAGTACTTC
CASSVATVETQYF
>16|TRBD1|.|TRBV20-1|TRBJ1-5
TGCAGTGCTGCCCCGGACAGGGTGGGGGGCAATCAGCCCCAGCATTTT
CSAAPDRVGGNQPQHF
>16|.|.|TRBV7-9|TRBJ2-3
TGTGCCAGCAGCTCCCCAAGCGGACACCGAGCAGATACGCAGTATTTT
CASSSPSGHRADTQYF
>13|TRBD1|.|TRBV27|TRBJ1-2
TGTGCCAGCAGTTTATCCCCGACAGGGAGGCACACCTTC
CASSLSPTGRHTF
>15|TRBD2|.|TRBV6-4|TRBJ2-2
TGTGCCAGCAGTGAAACTAGCGGGAACACCGGGGAGCTGTTTTTT
CASSETSGNTGELFF
>12|.|.|TRBV4-1|TRBJ2-1
TGCGCCAGCAGCCAAGGACGGGGTGAGCAGTTCTTC
CASSQGRGEQFF
>12|.|once|TRBV5-4|TRBJ2-7
TGTGCCAGCAGCCCGGGACCGATCGGGCAGTACTTC
CASSPGPIGQYF
>15|.|.|TRBV24-1|TRBJ2-4
TGTGCCACCAGCACAGGGGACTCGGCCAAAAACATTCAGTACTTC
CATSTGDSAKNIQYF
>15|TRBD1|.|TRBV6-5|TRBJ1-1
TGTGCCAGCAGGTTAAACCAGGGGGCGAACACTGAAGCTTTCTTT
CASRLNQGANTEAFF
>18|TRBD2|.|TRBV24-1|TRBJ2-3
TGTGCCACCAGTGATTTTAGACCCAGCGGGAGTATGGGAGATACGCAGTATTTT
CATSDFRPSGSMGDTQYF
>13|.|.|TRBV7-9|TRBJ1-1
TGTGCCAGCAGCGTTACAGGGAAGGCTGAAGCTTTCTTT
CASSVTGKAEAFF
>14|TRBD2|.|TRBV20-1|TRBJ2-7
TGCAGTGCTAGAGGGCTAGCGGGGCATTACGAGCAGTACTTC
CSARGLAGHYEQYF
>15|.|.|TRBV19|TRBJ1-5
TGTGCCAGTAAATCGGGGGTCTATAGCAATCAGCCCCAGCATTTT
CASKSGVYSNQPQHF
>16|.|.|TRBV9|TRBJ2-7
TGTGCCAGCAGCGTAGGGACAGCTCTGAGCTCCTACGAGCAGTACTTC
CASSVGTALSSYEQYF
>13|.|.|TRBV19|TRBJ2-5
TGTGCCAGTAGTCCCTGGACGGAAGAGACCCAGTACTTC
CASSPWTEETQYF